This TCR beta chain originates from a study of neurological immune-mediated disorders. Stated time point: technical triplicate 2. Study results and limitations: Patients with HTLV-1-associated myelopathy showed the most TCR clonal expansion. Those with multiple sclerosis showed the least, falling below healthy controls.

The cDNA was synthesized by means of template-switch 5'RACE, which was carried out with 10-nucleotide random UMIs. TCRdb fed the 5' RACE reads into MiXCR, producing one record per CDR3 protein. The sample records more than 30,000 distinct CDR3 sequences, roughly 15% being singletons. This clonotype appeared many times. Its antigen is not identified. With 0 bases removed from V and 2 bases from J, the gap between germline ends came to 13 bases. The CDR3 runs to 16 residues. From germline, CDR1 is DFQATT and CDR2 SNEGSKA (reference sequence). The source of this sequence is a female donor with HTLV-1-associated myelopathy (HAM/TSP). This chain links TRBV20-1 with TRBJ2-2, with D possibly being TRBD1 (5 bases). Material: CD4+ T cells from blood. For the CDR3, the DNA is TGCAGTGCTAGAGATCGGCAGGGCGGAAACACCGGGGAGCTGTTTTTT. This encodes CSARDRQGGNTGELFF.